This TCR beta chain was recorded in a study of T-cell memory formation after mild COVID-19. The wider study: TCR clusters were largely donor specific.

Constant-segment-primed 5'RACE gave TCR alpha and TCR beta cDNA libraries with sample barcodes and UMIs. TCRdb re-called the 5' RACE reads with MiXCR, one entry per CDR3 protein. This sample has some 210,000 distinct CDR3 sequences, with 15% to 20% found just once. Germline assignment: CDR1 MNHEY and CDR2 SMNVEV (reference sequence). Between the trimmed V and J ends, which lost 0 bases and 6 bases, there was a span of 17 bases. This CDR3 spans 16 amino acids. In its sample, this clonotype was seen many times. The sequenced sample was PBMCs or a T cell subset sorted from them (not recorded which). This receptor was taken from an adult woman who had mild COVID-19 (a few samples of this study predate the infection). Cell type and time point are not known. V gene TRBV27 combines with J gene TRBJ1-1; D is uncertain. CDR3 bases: TGTGCCAGCAGTTTATCCCCGACGTTCATTTACCCTGAAGCTTTCTTT. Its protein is CASSLSPTFIYPEAFF.